One and the same sample provided the 23 T cell receptor beta chains below, sequenced in a study of blood T cell repertoires in COVID-19. Here immunoSEQ multiplex PCR was the method, and the copy in TCRdb shows in-frame clones only, minus some. The data show about 190,000 clones, approximately 90% seen once. The sample was peripheral blood. These receptors were collected from a man between 35 and 55 years old with active or convalescent COVID-19.

This sequence joins TRBV6-5 and TRBJ1-3; TRBD1 aligns across 9 bases. CDR3 length equals 14 residues. The ends lost 8 bases at V and 2 bases at J; junction bases unmatched: 4. Per germline, CDR1 MNHEY and CDR2 SVGAGI. The CDR3 loop reads CASLDRGAGNTIYF. The CDR3 nucleotides are TGTGCCAGCCTTGACAGGGGGGCTGGAAACACCATATATTTT.

This chain connects TRBV7-9 to TRBJ2-2, with D possibly matching TRBD2 (6 bases). The CDR3 runs to 16 residues. CDR1 is SEHNR and CDR2 is FQNEAQ in the germline V gene (reference sequence). V lost 5 bases, J lost 1 base, and 14 bases lay in between. CDR3 nucleotides: TGTGCCAGCAGCGCGGGACTTCAGGGGAACACCGGGGAGCTGTTTTTT. Encoded protein: CASSAGLQGNTGELFF.

The chain uses TRBV6-1 and TRBJ2-7; 9 bases line up with TRBD1. The germline CDR1 and CDR2 sequences are MNHNS and SASEGT. The trim removed 3 bases at V and 7 bases at J, leaving 10 bases unmatched. This CDR3 is built from 15 residues. CDR3 loop: CASSDPGQGVGEQYF. CDR3 coding DNA: TGTGCCAGCAGTGACCCGGGACAGGGTGTCGGGGAGCAGTACTTC.

The chain is built from TRBV20-1 and TRBJ1-2, with 9 positions matching TRBD1. The CDR3 sequence is 13 residues long. V lost 3 bases and J lost 8; bases outside the gene matches: 7. Germline CDR1 and CDR2: DFQATT and SNEGSKA (reference sequence). CDR3 sequence reads: CSASHRGLRGYTF. DNA of the CDR3: TGCAGTGCTAGTCACAGGGGGCTGAGGGGCTACACCTTC.

This chain uses TRBV5-1 with TRBJ2-7; a possible D gene is TRBD1 (6 bases). Germline CDR1 is SGHRS and CDR2 is YFSETQ. The CDR3 runs to 13 residues. Between the trimmed V and J ends, which lost 0 bases and 6 bases, there was a span of 10 bases. Written as DNA, the CDR3 is TGCGCCAGCAGCTTGGTTCAAGGGGGCGAGCAGTACTTC. Translating it yields CASSLVQGGEQYF.

The chain combines TRBV4-1 with TRBJ1-2; possible D gene TRBD1, 5 bases. Trimming took 0 bases from V and 5 from J, leaving 16 bases between them. The CDR3 is made up of 16 amino acids. The germline CDR1 and CDR2 sequences are MGHRA and YSYEKL. In nucleotides, the CDR3 is TGCGCCAGCAGCCAAGAGCCCGCACAGGCAGCATATGGCTACACCTTC. It codes for CASSQEPAQAAYGYTF.

This chain connects TRBV5-1 to TRBJ2-2, with 9 bases aligning to TRBD1. Germline V gene sequence: CDR1 SGHRS, CDR2 YFSETQ. The CDR3 covers 17 residues. Unmatched junction bases numbered 4, after V lost 1 base and J lost 0 bases. The CDR3 DNA reads as TGCGCCAGCAGCTTGACGGGACAGGGAGCGAACACCGGGGAGCTGTTTTTT. Translation gives CASSLTGQGANTGELFF.

The V and J genes are TRBV14 and TRBJ1-2, with 7 bases matching TRBD1. The junction had 9 bases not matched to a gene; V was cut back by 2 bases and J by 6 bases. Germline CDR1 and CDR2: SGHDN and FVKESK. This CDR3 spans 15 amino acids. The CDR3 nucleotides read TGTGCCAGCAGCCAACGGAGGACAGGCTCGCATGGCTACACCTTC. The encoded protein is CASSQRRTGSHGYTF.

This chain links TRBV7-7 with TRBJ2-2; no clear D. The germline V and J ends were trimmed by 10 bases and 2 bases, with 11 bases remaining between them. Looked up from germline, CDR1 is SSHAT and CDR2 is FNYEAQ (reference sequence). The CDR3 loop spans 13 amino acids. The CDR3 sequence: CATLNRNTGELFF. The DNA for the CDR3 is TGTGCCACGCTAAACCGAAACACCGGGGAGCTGTTTTTT.

This clone came up once. The chain has TRBV9 and TRBJ2-1; TRBD2 is a possible D gene (5 bases). Germline CDR1 reads SGDLS; CDR2 reads YYNGEE. The CDR3 consists of 17 residues. Trimming shortened V by 0 bases and J by 4 bases, and 17 bases separated the two germline ends. CDR3 sequence reads: CASSVGPPGTRYNEQFF. As DNA, the CDR3 is TGTGCCAGCAGCGTAGGACCCCCAGGTACTAGGTACAATGAGCAGTTCTTC.

This chain uses TRBV6-5 with TRBJ2-7, with D maybe TRBD2 (6 bases). With 5 bases removed from V and 3 bases from J, the gap between germline ends came to 14 bases. Germline CDR1 is MNHEY and CDR2 is SVGAGI. This CDR3 spans 14 amino acids. For the CDR3, the DNA is TGTGCCAGCAGTAGACGACGGAGGGACTACGAGCAGTACTTC. Protein: CASSRRRRDYEQYF.

Only a few counts were recorded for this clone. The chain recombines TRBV5-1 with TRBJ1-6; TRBD1 matches at 7 bases. Germline CDR1 is SGHRS and CDR2 is YFSETQ. The V gene end was trimmed by 4 bases and the J gene end by 7 bases; junction bases not matched to a gene: 8. This CDR3 has 15 residues. CDR3 sequence: CASSPVQGFNSPLHF. The CDR3 coding sequence is TGCGCCAGCAGCCCAGTACAGGGGTTCAATTCACCCCTCCACTTT.

This chain connects TRBV24-1 to TRBJ2-5, with 8 positions matching TRBD1. This CDR3 is built from 13 residues. With V trimmed by 6 bases and J by 4 bases, 3 bases remained unmatched. CDR1 and CDR2 (germline): KGHDR, SFDVKD. The CDR3 sequence is CATSWTGSETQYF. CDR3 in DNA: TGTGCCACCAGTTGGACAGGGTCAGAGACCCAGTACTTC.

The V gene is TRBV7-9, the J gene TRBJ1-5, with no clear D. The V gene's germline CDR1 is SEHNR and CDR2 FQNEAQ (reference sequence). The CDR3 is made up of 19 amino acids. Between the trimmed V and J ends, which lost 1 base and 4 bases, there was a span of 23 bases. CDR3 DNA: TGTGCCAGCAGCTTAGTTGGGGTTCCCGGGGATATTTGGAATCAGCCCCAGCATTTT. Its translation is CASSLVGVPGDIWNQPQHF.

This rearrangement joins TRBV4-1 to TRBJ1-5; D not certain. The CDR3 totals 14 residues. Germline CDR1 is MGHRA and CDR2 is YSYEKL. V shed 1 base and J shed 4 bases, with 8 bases lying between them. This chain's CDR3 is CASSQGADNQPQHF. The DNA for the CDR3 is TGCGCCAGCAGCCAAGGCGCGGATAATCAGCCCCAGCATTTT.

This sequence joins TRBV4-1 and TRBJ1-2; no firm D call. The V end was cut by 2 bases, the J end by 8 bases, with 21 bases between. Germline lookup yields CDR1 MGHRA and CDR2 YSYEKL. The CDR3 spans 16 residues. CDR3 loop: CASSQKKGSSEGGYTF. As DNA, the CDR3 is TGCGCCAGCAGCCAAAAGAAAGGAAGTAGTGAGGGCGGCTACACCTTC.

The J gene is TRBJ2-1, the V gene TRBV5-1, with TRBD1 identical over 8 bases. The V and J ends lost 0 bases and 8 bases, in that order; junction bases with no gene match: 7. The CDR3 runs to 15 residues. The germline V gene encodes CDR1 SGHRS and CDR2 YFSETQ. The CDR3 protein is CASSLGTGFWDEQFF. The CDR3 coding sequence is TGCGCCAGCAGCTTGGGGACAGGGTTTTGGGATGAGCAGTTCTTC.

V and J are TRBV29-1 and TRBJ1-2; D is unclear. CDR1 and CDR2 (germline): SQVTM, ANQGSEA. CDR3 length equals 16 residues. V was trimmed by 2 bases and J by 5 bases, leaving 21 bases between them. CDR3 nucleotides: TGCAGCGTTGAAAAGGCGACGGCAGGTGGCCGTTATGGCTACACCTTC. This gives the protein CSVEKATAGGRYGYTF.

The chain uses TRBV5-6 and TRBJ2-7; possible D gene TRBD2, 5 bases. The CDR3 length is 12 residues. CDR1 is SGHDT and CDR2 is YYEEEE in the germline V gene. The ends were cut back, 2 bases at V and 9 bases at J, with 12 bases in the middle. The CDR3 protein is CASSFEGLRQYF. The DNA for the CDR3 is TGTGCCAGCAGCTTTGAGGGTCTACGGCAGTACTTC. The whole variable domain, remainder taken from reference TRBV5-6 and TRBJ2-7, is DAGVTQSPTHLIKTRGQQVTLRCSPKSGHDTVSWYQQALGQGPQFIFQYYEEEERQRGNFPDRFSGHQFPNYSSELNVNALLLGDSALYLCASSFEGLRQYFGPGTRLTVT.

The chain employs TRBV2 and TRBJ2-7; 9 positions match TRBD1. CDR3 length equals 13 residues. The V and J ends lost 3 bases and 5 bases, in that order; junction bases with no gene match: 2. Per germline, CDR1 SNHLY and CDR2 FYNNEI. The CDR3 reads CASSEGQGNEQYF. As DNA, the CDR3 is TGTGCCAGCAGTGAGGGACAGGGTAACGAGCAGTACTTC. The variable domain in full, completed from reference TRBV2 and TRBJ2-7, reads EPEVTQTPSHQVTQMGQEVILRCVPISNHLYFYWYRQILGQKVEFLVSFYNNEISEKSEIFDDQFSVERPDGSNFTLKIRSTKLEDSAMYFCASSEGQGNEQYFGPGTRLTVT.

This clone was observed at least ten times. The chain uses TRBV5-5 and TRBJ1-2, with D perhaps matching TRBD1 (5 bases). Germline values: CDR1 SGHKS, CDR2 YYEKEE (reference sequence). The CDR3 runs to 14 residues. The V and J ends lost 2 bases and 3 bases respectively, with 11 bases between them. The CDR3 here is CASSLIGGDYGYTF. Here the CDR3 DNA reads TGTGCCAGCAGCTTAATCGGGGGAGACTATGGCTACACCTTC.

The rearrangement joins TRBV10-2 to TRBJ1-4; D is ambiguous. Germline V gene lookup returns CDR1 WSHSY and CDR2 SAAADI. The V end was cut by 6 bases, the J end by 5 bases, with 16 bases between. The CDR3 consists of 15 residues. The CDR3 is CASRSGEGANEKLFF. The CDR3 bases are TGCGCCAGCAGATCTGGGGAGGGCGCCAATGAAAAACTGTTTTTT.

V usage is TRBV19 and J usage is TRBJ1-5; 11 nucleotides agree with TRBD1. The V and J ends lost 1 base and 0 bases, in that order; junction bases with no gene match: 8. Germline values: CDR1 LNHDA, CDR2 SQIVND (reference sequence). CDR3 size: 19 residues. The CDR3 spells CASSIVGQGAKYSNQPQHF. CDR3 bases: TGTGCCAGTAGTATAGTTGGACAGGGGGCAAAATATAGCAATCAGCCCCAGCATTTT. Supplemented by reference TRBV19 and TRBJ1-5, the full variable domain reads DGGITQSPKYLFRKEGQNVTLSCEQNLNHDAMYWYRQDPGQGLRLIYYSQIVNDFQKGDIAEGYSVSREKKESFPLTVTSAQKNPTAFYLCASSIVGQGAKYSNQPQHFGDGTRLSIL.